This is a list of T cell receptor beta chains from one sample in a study of control samples from healthy donors and cancer patients. Sequencing was performed with immunoSEQ multiplex PCR; in TCRdb, only in-frame clones are kept and a portion is missing. The sample contains about 150,000 clones, about 94% of which appear only once. Sequenced: blood. These TCRs come from a woman in her 30s in good health. Both conserved end residues are part of each CDR3. Fields, in order: J gene, V gene, D gene, clone size, CDR3 DNA, CDR3 protein. A D gene is named only where the DNA matches it firmly. Size is omitted from some rows. Given values are once, few, many or a class for expanded clones.

J gene: TRBJ2-5
V gene: TRBV28
D gene: -
clone size: -
CDR3 DNA: TGTGCCAGCAGTACGCACGGGACCCAGTACTTC
CDR3 protein: CASSTHGTQYF

J gene: TRBJ1-4
V gene: TRBV6-2/TRBV6-3
D gene: TRBD1
clone size: -
CDR3 DNA: TGTGCCAGCAGTTCGGAACAGGGGGCGCATGTTGAAAAACTGTTTTTT
CDR3 protein: CASSSEQGAHVEKLFF

J gene: TRBJ2-5
V gene: TRBV12-2
D gene: -
clone size: -
CDR3 DNA: TGTGCAAGTCGCTTAGGTGTAAGAGGGTCAGGGAAACATTTGCCACTCCAAGAGACCCAGTACTTC
CDR3 protein: CASRLGVRGSGKHLPLQETQYF

J gene: TRBJ1-4
V gene: TRBV3-1/TRBV3-2
D gene: -
clone size: few
CDR3 DNA: TGTGCCAGCAGCCAAGCAAGGGTTTCTAATGAAAAACTGTTTTTT
CDR3 protein: CASSQARVSNEKLFF

J gene: TRBJ2-5
V gene: TRBV5-4
D gene: TRBD2
clone size: -
CDR3 DNA: TGTGCCAGCAGCTTGGGTGGGAGGGGTGAGACCCAGTACTTC
CDR3 protein: CASSLGGRGETQYF

J gene: TRBJ2-1
V gene: TRBV20-1
D gene: TRBD1
clone size: -
CDR3 DNA: TGCAGTGCTAGTCGGGACAGGGTGCCCTACAATGAGCAGTTCTTC
CDR3 protein: CSASRDRVPYNEQFF

J gene: TRBJ2-1
V gene: TRBV5-1
D gene: TRBD1
clone size: -
CDR3 DNA: TGCGCCAGCAGCTTGGAGACAGGGGCCTACAATGAGCAGTTCTTC
CDR3 protein: CASSLETGAYNEQFF

J gene: TRBJ1-5
V gene: TRBV24-1
D gene: -
clone size: -
CDR3 DNA: TGTGCCACCAGTGATTTGAAAGGTCAAAGCTACAATCAGCCCCAGCATTTT
CDR3 protein: CATSDLKGQSYNQPQHF

J gene: TRBJ2-7
V gene: TRBV4-2
D gene: TRBD1
clone size: few
CDR3 DNA: TGTGCCAGCAGCCAAGAATTCGGGACAGGGGACCGCGAGCAGTACTTC
CDR3 protein: CASSQEFGTGDREQYF

J gene: TRBJ2-1
V gene: TRBV5-1
D gene: -
clone size: -
CDR3 DNA: TGCGCCAGCAGCTTGCATAGTTCCCACTCCTACAATGAGCAGTTCTTC
CDR3 protein: CASSLHSSHSYNEQFF

J gene: TRBJ2-1
V gene: TRBV10-3
D gene: TRBD2
clone size: -
CDR3 DNA: TGTGCCATCAGCCCATACGGACTAGCTGCGGATGAGCAGTTCTTC
CDR3 protein: CAISPYGLAADEQFF

J gene: TRBJ2-3
V gene: TRBV5-4
D gene: -
clone size: -
CDR3 DNA: TGTGCCAGCAGCTTGGCGGGGGCAGATACGCAGTATTTT
CDR3 protein: CASSLAGADTQYF